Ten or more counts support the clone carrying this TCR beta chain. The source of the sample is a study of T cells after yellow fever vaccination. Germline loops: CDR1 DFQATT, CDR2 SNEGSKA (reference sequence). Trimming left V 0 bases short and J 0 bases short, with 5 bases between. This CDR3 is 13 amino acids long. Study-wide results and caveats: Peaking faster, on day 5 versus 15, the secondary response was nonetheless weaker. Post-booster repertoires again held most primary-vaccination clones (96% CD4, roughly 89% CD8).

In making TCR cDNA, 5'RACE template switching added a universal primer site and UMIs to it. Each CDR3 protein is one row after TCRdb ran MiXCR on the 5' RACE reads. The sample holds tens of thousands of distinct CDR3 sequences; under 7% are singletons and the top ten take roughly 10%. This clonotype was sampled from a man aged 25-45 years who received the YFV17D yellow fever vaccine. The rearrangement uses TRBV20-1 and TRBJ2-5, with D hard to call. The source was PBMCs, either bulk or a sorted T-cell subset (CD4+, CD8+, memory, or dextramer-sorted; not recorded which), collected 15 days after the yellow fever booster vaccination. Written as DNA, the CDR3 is TGCAGTGCTAGAGAAGTAAACCAAGAGACCCAGTACTTC. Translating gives CSAREVNQETQYF.